A selection of T cell receptor beta chains follows, all from one sample in a study of a mutant IDH1 vaccine in newly diagnosed glioma. Method: immunoSEQ multiplex PCR; TCRdb's copy keeps in-frame clones and lacks some. The sample records fewer than 50,000 clones, about 78% being singletons. The input for sequencing was PBMCs, taken from a glioma patient treated with radiotherapy, temozolomide or both. The receptors originated from a man aged 40-55 years with glioma. Some clones in this sample may be carry-over from other donors' samples. Each CDR3 is given with its conserved first and last residue. The order of the fields is CDR3 DNA, CDR3 protein, clone size, CDR3 length, V gene, D gene, J gene. D genes are given only for firm matches. For some rows the clone size is stated as once, few or many, or as a class when expanded; others skip it.

TGTGCCAGCAGCTTAATCGTTGAGGGCTCCTACGAGCAGTACTTC,CASSLIVEGSYEQYF,few,15,TRBV7-2,.,TRBJ2-7
TGCGCCAGCAGCCTCCACAGTTGGGAGCAGTTCTTC,CASSLHSWEQFF,.,12,TRBV4-3,.,TRBJ2-1
TGTGCCAGCAGCCTCGGACGGGATGGCTACACCTTC,CASSLGRDGYTF,.,12,TRBV7-9,.,TRBJ1-2
TGCGCCAGCAGCTGGGGTACTGAAGCTTTCTTT,CASSWGTEAFF,.,11,TRBV5-1,.,TRBJ1-1
TGTGCCAGCAGCGTAGCGGGCAGATGGAACTATGGCTACACCTTC,CASSVAGRWNYGYTF,.,15,TRBV9,.,TRBJ1-2
TGTGCCATTGGTGGGGGGACAGGGTGGAGCTACACCTTC,CAIGGGTGWSYTF,.,13,TRBV6-5,TRBD1,TRBJ1-2
TGTGCCAGCAGCTTAGACCCGGGGCCCAATGAGCAGTTCTTC,CASSLDPGPNEQFF,.,14,TRBV13,.,TRBJ2-1
TGTGCCAGCAGTTGGGACAACATGAACACTGAAGCTTTCTTT,CASSWDNMNTEAFF,.,14,TRBV6-6,.,TRBJ1-1
TGTGCCAGCGCGGACGGTACTTCCTATGGCTACACCTTC,CASADGTSYGYTF,.,13,TRBV5-4,.,TRBJ1-2
TGTGCCAGCTCTCACGGACTTAATGAAAAACTGTTTTTT,CASSHGLNEKLFF,once,13,TRBV2,.,TRBJ1-4
TGTGCTAGTGGTCCCTCCGGGACCCTAGCTTACGAGCAGTACTTC,CASGPSGTLAYEQYF,.,15,TRBV12-5,.,TRBJ2-7
TGTGCCAGCGGACGGGGGCGAAACCCCTCCTACAATGAGCAGTTCTTC,CASGRGRNPSYNEQFF,.,16,TRBV9,.,TRBJ2-1
TGTGCCAGCAGACCGACAGGGGGCGGTCAGCCCCAGCATTTT,CASRPTGGGQPQHF,few,14,TRBV6-1,TRBD1,TRBJ1-5
TGTGCCAGCTCACCCATCACTGGAGCTCGGGGGATCCGCAATGAGCAGTTCTTC,CASSPITGARGIRNEQFF,.,18,TRBV18,.,TRBJ2-1
TGTGCCAGCAGTGGGGGGTTGTCTGGAAACACCATATATTTT,CASSGGLSGNTIYF,.,14,TRBV9,.,TRBJ1-3
TGCGCCAGCAGCCAAGATCCCCACACAGATACGCAGTATTTT,CASSQDPHTDTQYF,.,14,TRBV4-1,.,TRBJ2-3
TGTGCCTGGAGTGCAGCGGACAAAGGGGGTGATAACTATGGCTACACCTTC,CAWSAADKGGDNYGYTF,.,17,TRBV30,.,TRBJ1-2
TGTGCCAGCAGCCCCCCCGGCATCTTCACAGATACGCAGTATTTT,CASSPPGIFTDTQYF,.,15,TRBV5-6,.,TRBJ2-3
TGTGCCAGCAGCTTAGGGCAGCAGAGCAATCAGCCCCAGCATTTT,CASSLGQQSNQPQHF,.,15,TRBV7-2,.,TRBJ1-5
TGTGCCAGCCGCGGGACTCCCCGGGGAGATACGCAGTATTTT,CASRGTPRGDTQYF,once,14,TRBV4-2,.,TRBJ2-3
TGTGCCAGCGGCGGGGGTGCAACTAATGAAAAACTGTTTTTT,CASGGGATNEKLFF,once,14,TRBV7-2,.,TRBJ1-4
TGTGCCAGCAGCCAACCTACAGGGGGGTGGCAAGAGACCCAGTACTTC,CASSQPTGGWQETQYF,.,16,TRBV14,TRBD1,TRBJ2-5
TGTGCCAGCAGTTACGCGGGGGTAGGCAATGAGCAGTTCTTC,CASSYAGVGNEQFF,.,14,TRBV6-6,TRBD2,TRBJ2-1
TGTGCCAGCAGCCCTGAAGCTTTCTTT,CASSPEAFF,few,9,TRBV7-9,.,TRBJ1-1
TGTGCCTGGACTCAGGGGGGAAACACCATATATTTT,CAWTQGGNTIYF,.,12,TRBV30,.,TRBJ1-3
TGTGCCAGCAGCTTAGGGGGGGATGTCTACGAGCAGTACTTC,CASSLGGDVYEQYF,.,14,TRBV5-6,.,TRBJ2-7
TGTGCCAGCAGTCAAGGGTGGGTCTATGGCTACACCTTC,CASSQGWVYGYTF,.,13,TRBV7-2,.,TRBJ1-2
TGTGCCTGGAGTGTATCTTCAGCGAGCTCCTATAATTCACCCCTCCACTTT,CAWSVSSASSYNSPLHF,.,17,TRBV30,.,TRBJ1-6
TGTGCCAGCAGCTTAGCGGGGACAGGGGGCAATGAGCAGTTCTTC,CASSLAGTGGNEQFF,.,15,TRBV7-6,TRBD1,TRBJ2-1
TGTGCCAGTAGACCACAGGGGACTGAAGCTTTCTTT,CASRPQGTEAFF,.,12,TRBV19,TRBD1,TRBJ1-1
TGCAGCGTTTCGACGGGGGGGGACACTGAAGCTTTCTTT,CSVSTGGDTEAFF,once,13,TRBV29-1,.,TRBJ1-1
TGTGCCAGCAGCCTGGGGGACAGGGAGTTATACGAGCAGTACTTC,CASSLGDRELYEQYF,.,15,TRBV9,TRBD1,TRBJ2-7
TGCGCCAGCAGTGTCAGGGGGCGAGCTTATGGCACTGAAGCTTTCTTT,CASSVRGRAYGTEAFF,.,16,TRBV10-2,TRBD1,TRBJ1-1
TGTGCCAGCAGCTTAGGAAGCACAATGAACACTGAAGCTTTCTTT,CASSLGSTMNTEAFF,.,15,TRBV7-9,.,TRBJ1-1
TGTGCCAGCAGCTCGACAGGGCTTTCATACAATGAGCAGTTCTTC,CASSSTGLSYNEQFF,.,15,TRBV7-6,TRBD1,TRBJ2-1
TGCGCCAGCAGCCAAGATCGGGTCACCGGGGAGCTGTTTTTT,CASSQDRVTGELFF,.,14,TRBV4-3,.,TRBJ2-2
TGTGCCAGCAGTCGAACCGGGACCAATCAGCCCCAGCATTTT,CASSRTGTNQPQHF,.,14,TRBV9,.,TRBJ1-5
TGTGCCACCAGCAGACCATCCCGAAGCGCTTTCTTT,CATSRPSRSAFF,few,12,TRBV15,.,TRBJ1-1
TGTGCCAGCAGTTTGGTGGGGGCCTACGAGCAGTACTTC,CASSLVGAYEQYF,.,13,TRBV6-5,.,TRBJ2-7
TGTGCCATCTTGGAAGGGGGCAGCTATGGCTACACCTTC,CAILEGGSYGYTF,.,13,TRBV10-3,TRBD1,TRBJ1-2
TGTGCCAGCAGCCAAGCGACAGACGGAAACACCATATATTTT,CASSQATDGNTIYF,.,14,TRBV4-2,.,TRBJ1-3
TGTGCCAGCAGCTGGGATCAGGGCTCTGGAAACACCATATATTTT,CASSWDQGSGNTIYF,.,15,TRBV5-5,.,TRBJ1-3
TGTGCCAGCAGCTTGGACAGGGGCTATGGCTACACCTTC,CASSLDRGYGYTF,few,13,TRBV5-4,TRBD1,TRBJ1-2
TGCGCCAGCAGTGAGCGGGGGGGCTCTGGGGCCAACGTCCTGACTTTC,CASSERGGSGANVLTF,once,16,TRBV10-2,TRBD2,TRBJ2-6
TGTGCCAGCAGCTTGGGCGGCGAGAACACTGAAGCTTTCTTT,CASSLGGENTEAFF,.,14,TRBV5-6,.,TRBJ1-1
TGTGCCAGCTCACCTCAGACGAACAGGGAGGCTGGCTACACCTTC,CASSPQTNREAGYTF,.,15,TRBV18,.,TRBJ1-2
TGTGCCGTCGTCTTGGAGGGGGGCACTGAAGCTTTCTTT,CAVVLEGGTEAFF,.,13,TRBV10-3,.,TRBJ1-1
TGTGCCAGCAGCTCGAGCCCGACCAGCGGGGGCAGAGATACGCAGTATTTT,CASSSSPTSGGRDTQYF,.,17,TRBV7-6,TRBD2,TRBJ2-3
TGTGCCAGTAGTATAGAAGGTCGGGGAGGTGCTGGCACTGAAGCTTTCTTT,CASSIEGRGGAGTEAFF,few,17,TRBV19,.,TRBJ1-1
TGTGCCAGTAGTATCGGACAGGGGATTTCACCCCTCCACTTT,CASSIGQGISPLHF,once,14,TRBV19,TRBD1,TRBJ1-6
TGTGCCAGCAAATGGGGGACCCAGTACTTC,CASKWGTQYF,.,10,TRBV5-8,.,TRBJ2-5
TGTGCCAGCAGTGCTCGGGACACAGCTAATGAAAAACTGTTTTTT,CASSARDTANEKLFF,.,15,TRBV28,.,TRBJ1-4
TGCGCCAGCAGTGGAGGGACTAGCGGGGGGCCCGACCAAGAGACCCAGTACTTC,CASSGGTSGGPDQETQYF,.,18,TRBV5-1,TRBD2,TRBJ2-5
TGTGCCAGCAGCTTATTGAATGGCGGACCCCAAGGCTACACCTTC,CASSLLNGGPQGYTF,.,15,TRBV11-2,.,TRBJ1-2
TGTGCCAGTAGTACCTGGTCCGGTTGGGGCTACACCTTC,CASSTWSGWGYTF,few,13,TRBV19,.,TRBJ1-2
TGTGCCAGCAACCCCAACCAAGGCACTGAAGCTTTCTTT,CASNPNQGTEAFF,.,13,TRBV7-2,.,TRBJ1-1
TGTGCCAGCAGCCAAAGGTTCCCCTTTGGACAGTCTAACTATGGCTACACCTTC,CASSQRFPFGQSNYGYTF,.,18,TRBV7-8,.,TRBJ1-2
TGCGCCAGCAGCCGGGACAGGGGACGAAACACCATATATTTT,CASSRDRGRNTIYF,.,14,TRBV4-1,TRBD1,TRBJ1-3
TGTGCCAGCAGCGAGAGCCCCGGAGGCAGTGAAAATTCACCCCTCCACTTT,CASSESPGGSENSPLHF,few,17,TRBV9,.,TRBJ1-6
TGTGCCAGCAGCCAATTAGTGACCGGGGAGCTGTTTTTT,CASSQLVTGELFF,.,13,TRBV14,.,TRBJ2-2